This TCR beta chain originates from a study of cytomegalovirus exposure and HLA in healthy donors. Trimming stripped 5 bases from V and 2 bases from J, with 12 bases between. This CDR3 comprises 14 residues. Germline loops: CDR1 SNHLY, CDR2 FYNNEI. General study findings and limits: An analysis that came later showed most CMV-associated TCR beta chains appearing HLA-restricted. Sequence variants that were highly shared formed a cluster that was likely a sequencing artifact. Associated with HLA alleles at 0.05 false discovery rate in a later analysis were some 16,000 TCR beta sequences. The authors listed around 150 TCR beta chains as cytomegalovirus-associated.

The PCR contained 60 Vbeta and 13 Jbeta primers. The assay was immunoSEQ multiplex PCR, and TCRdb's table has in-frame clones only and misses some. The sample has fewer than 140,000 clones; 70% to 80% are singletons. There are a few counts of this clone. Antigen specificity is unknown. The TCR originated in a boy between 5 and 17 years old in good health and CMV-seronegative. Sequencing used PBMCs. V usage is TRBV2 and J usage is TRBJ2-5; D perhaps matches TRBD2 (6 bases). The CDR3 sequence is CASSLTSGQETQYF. The CDR3 nucleotides read TGTGCCAGCAGTCTGACTAGTGGGCAAGAGACCCAGTACTTC.